A single sample is the source of the 32 T cell receptor beta chains below, sequenced in a study of blood T cells in healthy people across ages. A sample-barcoded 5' primer and a J-beta primer mix were used in a second PCR of about 7 to 12 cycles. TCRdb ran MiXCR on the 5' RACE reads and lists one entry per CDR3 protein. The data hold 1,100,000 or so distinct CDR3 sequences, with over 35% observed a single time. The sample was blood. These receptor sequences come from a woman in her sixties or seventies in good health.

As regards this clonotype: This sequence may be a read error, since a much larger clone differs from it by one base. CDR3 nucleotide sequence: TGTGCCGGCAGCGGAGAGGACAACTATGGCTACACCTTC. This translates into CAGSGEDNYGYTF. The V gene is TRBV9, the J gene TRBJ1-2; the D is unclear. In germline, CDR1 is SGDLS, CDR2 YYNGEE. The CDR3 contains 13 residues. Full variable domain (rest looked up from reference TRBV9 and TRBJ1-2): DSGVTQTPKHLITATGQRVTLRCSPRSGDLSVYWYQQSLDQGLQFLIQYYNGEERAKGNILERFSAQQFPDLHSELNLSSLELGDSALYFCAGSGEDNYGYTFGSGTRLTVV.

The chain is built from TRBV2 and TRBJ2-1; tentative D call: TRBD1 (6 bases). The V end lost 4 bases, the J end lost 3 bases, and 13 bases lay between the germline ends. This CDR3 has 15 amino acids. Germline loops: CDR1 SNHLY, CDR2 FYNNEI. CDR3 sequence (DNA): TGTGCCAGCAGTGGAGCCGGGACAAACTACAATGAGCAGTTCTTC. Its translation is CASSGAGTNYNEQFF.

The V and J genes are TRBV4-1 and TRBJ2-5, with D perhaps given as TRBD1 or TRBD2 (5 bases each). The last part of the DNA fits TRBJ2-7 better; the J call may be wrong. Germline V gives CDR1 MGHRA, CDR2 YSYEKL. This CDR3 is 13 amino acids long. The CDR3 region has the DNA TGCGCCAGCAGCCAAGAATGGGGGTACGAGCAGTACTTC. Translating gives CASSQEWGYEQYF.

There are many counts of this clonotype. The V call is TRBV29-1, the J call TRBJ1-2, with D hard to call. CDR1 is SQVTM and CDR2 is ANQGSEA in the germline V gene. This CDR3 has 11 residues. The CDR3 protein is CGSREDYGYTF. The CDR3 bases are TGCGGAAGTAGGGAAGACTATGGCTACACCTTC. The whole variable domain, filled in from reference TRBV29-1 and TRBJ1-2, reads SAVISQKPSRDICQRGTSLTIQCQVDSQVTMMFWYRQQPGQSLTLIATANQGSEATYESGFVIDKFPISRPNLTFSTLTVSNMSPEDSSIYLCGSREDYGYTFGSGTRLTVV.

This clonotype was observed a few times. This chain uses TRBV24-1 with TRBJ2-3, with D uncertain. The germline V gene encodes CDR1 KGHDR and CDR2 SFDVKD. The germline V and J ends were trimmed by 3 bases and 3 bases, with 6 bases remaining between them. This CDR3 contains 13 residues. In DNA, the CDR3 is TGTGCCACCAGTGATCCTGAGACAGATACGCAGTATTTT. Protein sequence: CATSDPETDTQYF.

The rearrangement links TRBV29-1 to TRBJ1-2; D gene uncertain. CDR3 length: 13 residues. In germline, CDR1 is SQVTM, CDR2 ANQGSEA. V was cut by 2 bases and J by 4 bases, with 11 bases left in between. The CDR3 loop reads CSVETTVGYGYTF. CDR3 coding DNA: TGCAGCGTTGAAACGACCGTAGGCTATGGCTACACCTTC.

About this clonotype: A junction end diverges from the germline sequence, so it may reflect a read error. The chain combines TRBV24-1 with TRBJ2-3, with D unclear. Looked up from germline, CDR1 is KGHDR and CDR2 is SFDVKD. The CDR3 totals 14 residues. The CDR3 loop is CATSDEYSADTRYF. CDR3 sequence (DNA): TGTGCCACCAGTGACGAATACTCCGCAGATACGCGGTATTTT.

CDR3 sequence (DNA): TGCAGTGCTAGACAGGAAGCCTACGAGCAGTACTTC. Encoded protein: CSARQEAYEQYF. This chain connects TRBV20-1 to TRBJ2-7; D is unresolved. Trimming took 2 bases from V and 2 from J, leaving 7 bases between them. The CDR3 is 12 amino acids. The germline V gene encodes CDR1 DFQATT and CDR2 SNEGSKA (reference sequence).

This chain connects TRBV7-8 to TRBJ2-1; 7 bases align to TRBD2. Near its end, the DNA agrees better with TRBJ2-7, so the J call may be wrong. CDR3 length: 16 amino acids. Per the germline V gene, CDR1 is SGHVS and CDR2 is FQNEAQ. Here the CDR3 DNA reads TGTGCCAGCAGCTTGAGGGCTAGCGGACCTTACAATGAGCAGTACTTC. It translates to CASSLRASGPYNEQYF.

The rearrangement uses TRBV12-3 or TRBV12-4 and TRBJ2-1, with a weak D call TRBD2 (6 bases). V was trimmed by 4 bases and J by 5 bases, leaving 12 bases between them. The CDR3 runs 14 residues. CDR3 nucleotides: TGTGCCAGCAGTTCAACCGGCGGGAACAATGAGCAGTTCTTC. Translated, it gives CASSSTGGNNEQFF.

The rearrangement links TRBV29-1 to TRBJ2-7, with D perhaps TRBD1 (5 bases). Germline V gene sequence: CDR1 SQVTM, CDR2 ANQGSEA. The V end was cut by 5 bases, the J end by 4 bases, with 15 bases between. The CDR3 spans 13 residues. DNA for the CDR3: TGCAGCGTTCAAGGCGGACAAAGGTACGAGCAGTACTTC. This translates into CSVQGGQRYEQYF.

The chain links TRBV3-1 to TRBJ2-5; D is ambiguous. The CDR3 totals 15 residues. V was pared by 6 bases and J by 5 bases, with 19 bases between. Germline loops: CDR1 LGHDT, CDR2 YNNKEL (reference sequence). CDR3 protein: CASRSEEGYAETQYF. CDR3 coding DNA: TGTGCCAGCAGGTCCGAGGAAGGGTACGCGGAGACCCAGTACTTC.

The rearrangement joins TRBV27 to TRBJ2-1; D possibly matches TRBD1 or TRBD2 (5 bases each). CDR3 size: 16 residues. Germline loops: CDR1 MNHEY, CDR2 SMNVEV (reference sequence). V shed 2 bases and J shed 0 bases, with 11 bases lying between them. In nucleotides, the CDR3 is TGTGCCAGCAGTTTAAGGGTGGGGGACTCCTACAATGAGCAGTTCTTC. Encoded protein: CASSLRVGDSYNEQFF.

This rearrangement joins TRBV19 to TRBJ2-4, with 8 bases that match TRBD2. J was trimmed by 13 bases and V by 5 bases; bases with no gene match: 16. CDR1 and CDR2 (germline): LNHDA, SQIVND (reference sequence). This CDR3 is built from 15 residues. CDR3 nucleotides: TGTGCCAGTAGTTCCCCCGGCGGGAGGCACTCGTTGCAGTACTTC. Its protein product is CASSSPGGRHSLQYF.

The gene calls are TRBV12-3 or TRBV12-4 and TRBJ1-2; D is uncertain. The V gene lost 5 bases and the J gene lost 6 bases, with 10 bases spanning the gap. This CDR3 has 12 residues. For the CDR3, the DNA is TGTGCCAGCAGTCCTAGACTTAATGGCTACACCTTC. It specifies CASSPRLNGYTF.

This chain connects TRBV15 to TRBJ2-1; the match to TRBD2 covers 16 bases. Germline V gene data show CDR1 as LNHNV and CDR2 as YYDKDF (reference sequence). The ends lost 1 base at V and 1 base at J; junction bases unmatched: 1. The CDR3 has 18 amino acids. The CDR3, as DNA: TGTGCCACCAGCAGAGTGGGACTAGCGGGAGGGTCCTACAATGAGCAGTTCTTC. Amino acid sequence: CATSRVGLAGGSYNEQFF.

The V call is TRBV20-1, the J call TRBJ2-5; no reliable D call. CDR1 is DFQATT, CDR2 SNEGSKA, per germline (reference sequence). CDR3 length: 14 residues. Trimming stripped 3 bases from V and 0 bases from J, with 11 bases between. DNA of the CDR3: TGCAGTGCTAGTTTAAATCTCCACCAAGAGACCCAGTACTTC. The encoded protein is CSASLNLHQETQYF.

V usage is TRBV20-1 and J usage is TRBJ2-5; D might be TRBD1 or TRBD2, each matching 5 bases. The CDR3 is 16 residues long. Trimming took 2 bases from V and 1 from J, leaving 17 bases between them. Per the germline V gene, CDR1 is DFQATT and CDR2 is SNEGSKA (reference sequence). CDR3 protein: CSARRDRPRFQETQYF. CDR3 in DNA: TGCAGTGCTAGACGGGACCGACCGCGATTCCAAGAGACCCAGTACTTC.

In its sample, this clonotype was seen many times. V gene TRBV5-1 combines with J gene TRBJ2-3; D remains ambiguous. The CDR3 extends over 13 amino acids. Trimming left V 5 bases short and J 1 base short, with 8 bases between. CDR1 and CDR2 from the germline V gene are SGHRS and YFSETQ. The CDR3 DNA follows: TGCGCCAGCAGAGCCCGCGGCACAGATACGCAGTATTTT. This codes for CASRARGTDTQYF. Using reference TRBV5-1 and TRBJ2-3 for the parts outside the CDR3, the full variable domain is KAGVTQTPRYLIKTRGQQVTLSCSPISGHRSVSWYQQTPGQGLQFLFEYFSETQRNKGNFPGRFSGRQFSNSRSEMNVSTLELGDSALYLCASRARGTDTQYFGPGTRLTVL.

The chain links TRBV5-1 to TRBJ2-1; 7 bases fit TRBD1. CDR3 size: 15 residues. Germline V gene lookup returns CDR1 SGHRS and CDR2 YFSETQ. Trimming cost V 4 bases and J 8 bases; bases outside gene matches: 12. CDR3 residues: CASSGRDSTFDEQFF. The CDR3 nucleotides are TGCGCCAGCAGCGGCCGGGACAGCACATTCGATGAGCAGTTCTTC.

This sequence joins TRBV7-2 and TRBJ2-7, with 14 bases matching TRBD2. CDR3 length equals 19 residues. V shed 1 base and J 4 bases; nucleotides not matched to a gene: 12. The V gene's germline CDR1 is SGHTA and CDR2 FQGNSA. This CDR3 is CASSLDLGLAGAYTYEQYF. CDR3 nucleotide sequence: TGTGCCAGCAGCTTAGACCTGGGACTAGCGGGAGCCTACACTTACGAGCAGTACTTC.

This chain links TRBV11-1 with TRBJ2-7, with 7 positions matching TRBD2. Germline CDR1 is SGHAT and CDR2 is FQDESV (reference sequence). The V gene end was trimmed by 2 bases and the J gene end by 5 bases; junction bases not matched to a gene: 6. The CDR3 has 14 amino acids. As DNA, the CDR3 is TGTGCCAGCAGCTTACTAGCGGAAATGGACGAGCAGTACTTC. This gives the protein CASSLLAEMDEQYF.

The chain couples TRBV5-6 to TRBJ2-7; D possibly matches TRBD1 or TRBD2 (5 bases each). Germline loops: CDR1 SGHDT, CDR2 YYEEEE. The CDR3 extends over 16 amino acids. V shed 2 bases and J shed 6 bases, with 21 bases lying between them. The CDR3: CASSFWGSVQKGEQYF. In nucleotides, the CDR3 is TGTGCCAGCAGCTTCTGGGGGTCGGTCCAGAAGGGCGAGCAGTACTTC.

The CDR3 nucleotides are TGTGCCAGCAGCTTGTGGATAACAGCCACAGATACGCAGTATTTT. This sequence encodes CASSLWITATDTQYF. The chain uses TRBV7-2 and TRBJ2-3; D ambiguous. The germline V gene encodes CDR1 SGHTA and CDR2 FQGNSA. The CDR3 is 15 amino acids. V shed 3 bases and J shed 2 bases, with 12 bases lying between them.

In this sample, this clonotype turned up many times. The chain couples TRBV5-1 to TRBJ2-1; 9 positions match TRBD2. Germline values: CDR1 SGHRS, CDR2 YFSETQ. V gave up 0 bases and J gave up 2 bases; unmatched junction bases: 3. This CDR3 spans 16 amino acids. For the CDR3, the DNA is TGCGCCAGCAGCTTGGACCCTAGCGGGACCTACAATGAGCAGTTCTTC. Translated: CASSLDPSGTYNEQFF.

Concerning this clonotype itself: A much larger clonotype is one base distant, so this may be a read error. The rearrangement joins TRBV7-9 to TRBJ1-4, with 9 bases matching TRBD1. Germline lookup yields CDR1 SEHNR and CDR2 FQNEAQ (reference sequence). The CDR3 sequence is 14 residues long. CDR3 in amino acids: CAGSPDRGHEKLFF. DNA for the CDR3: TGTGCCGGCAGCCCGGACAGGGGACATGAAAAACTGTTTTTT.

J is TRBJ1-1 and V is TRBV10-3; D perhaps matches TRBD1 (6 bases). Trimming shortened V by 3 bases and J by 7 bases, and 15 bases separated the two germline ends. Germline lookup yields CDR1 ENHRY and CDR2 SYGVKD. The CDR3 is made up of 14 amino acids. CDR3 nucleotide sequence: TGTGCCATCAGTGAACCTGACAGGTACGGTGAAGCTTTCTTT. Protein: CAISEPDRYGEAFF.

This clonotype was seen a few times. This CDR3 is CASSYGDNEQFF. For the CDR3, the DNA is TGTGCCAGCAGTTACGGAGACAATGAGCAGTTCTTC. The genes are TRBV6-5 and TRBJ2-1; no definite D call. The CDR3 loop spans 12 amino acids. With 2 bases removed from V and 5 bases from J, the gap between germline ends came to 4 bases. CDR1 and CDR2 from the germline V gene are MNHEY and SVGAGI.

In this sample, this clonotype turned up a few times. The CDR3 nucleotides read TGTGCCAGCAGTTTTAGACAGAACACTGAAGCTTTCTTT. Translating gives CASSFRQNTEAFF. The chain recombines TRBV27 with TRBJ1-1; no clear D gene. V was shortened by 3 bases and J by 1 base, with 6 bases between the two germline ends. The CDR3 runs to 13 residues. Germline V gene sequence: CDR1 MNHEY, CDR2 SMNVEV (reference sequence).

This clonotype was recorded a few times. The chain couples TRBV4-2 to TRBJ2-7, with TRBD2 identical over 12 bases. V was pared by 2 bases and J by 3 bases, with 8 bases of the junction left unmatched. Per germline, CDR1 LGHNA and CDR2 YNFKEQ. This CDR3 is built from 17 residues. In DNA form, the CDR3 reads TGTGCCAGCAGCCAATATAGGACTAGCGGGAAGGTCTACGAGCAGTACTTC. This sequence encodes CASSQYRTSGKVYEQYF.

The rearrangement links TRBV6-5 to TRBJ2-1; D gene ambiguous. The germline gives CDR1 MNHEY, CDR2 SVGAGI. The CDR3 has 14 residues. Trimming removed 5 bases from V and 8 bases from J, with 16 bases in between. The CDR3 DNA sequence: TGTGCCAGCAGTGACTTCGGAACTCAGGATGAGCAGTTCTTC. This encodes CASSDFGTQDEQFF.

This clonotype has more than one count but fewer than ten. Germline is not matched at one junction end, which may reflect a read error. V usage is TRBV20-1 and J usage is TRBJ1-5; the D is unclear. Germline-derived CDR1 and CDR2 are DFQATT and SNEGSKA (reference sequence). The CDR3 extends over 15 amino acids. CDR3 in DNA: TGCAGTGCTAGAGATTTCCCCCTGCGGAATCAACCCCAGCATTTT. Residues: CSARDFPLRNQPQHF.